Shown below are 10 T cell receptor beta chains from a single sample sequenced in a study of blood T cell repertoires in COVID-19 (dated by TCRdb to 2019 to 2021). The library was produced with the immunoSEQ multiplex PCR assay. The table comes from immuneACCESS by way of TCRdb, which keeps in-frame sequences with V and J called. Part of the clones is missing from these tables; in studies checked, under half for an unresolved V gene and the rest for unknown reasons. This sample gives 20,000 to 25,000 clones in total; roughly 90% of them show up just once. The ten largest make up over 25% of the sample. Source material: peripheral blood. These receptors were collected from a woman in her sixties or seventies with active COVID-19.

CDR3 nucleotide sequence: TGTGCCAGCACTGGAGGATTGAGCACAGATACGCAGTATTTT. It codes for CASTGGLSTDTQYF. This sequence joins TRBV5-4 and TRBJ2-3; weak D call: TRBD2 (5 bases). Germline V gives CDR1 SGHNT, CDR2 YYREEE (reference sequence). Trimming removed 6 bases at V and 0 bases at J, with 11 bases between. This CDR3 is built from 14 residues.

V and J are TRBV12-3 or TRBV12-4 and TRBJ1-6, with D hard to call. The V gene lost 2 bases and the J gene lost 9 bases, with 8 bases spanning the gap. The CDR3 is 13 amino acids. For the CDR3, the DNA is TGTGCCAGCAGTTTAACGGCGGGTTCACCCCTCCACTTT. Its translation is CASSLTAGSPLHF.

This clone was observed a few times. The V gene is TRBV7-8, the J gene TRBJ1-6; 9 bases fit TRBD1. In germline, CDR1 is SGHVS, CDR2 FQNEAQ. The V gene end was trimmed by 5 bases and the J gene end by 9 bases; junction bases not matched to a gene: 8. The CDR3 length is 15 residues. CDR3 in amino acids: CASSRGQGITSPLHF. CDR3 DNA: TGTGCCAGCAGCAGAGGACAGGGGATAACTTCACCCCTCCACTTT.

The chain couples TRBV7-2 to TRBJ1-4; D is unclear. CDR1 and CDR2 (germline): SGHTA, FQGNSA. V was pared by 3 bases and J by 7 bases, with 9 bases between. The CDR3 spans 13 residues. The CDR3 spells CASSFNAGEKLFF. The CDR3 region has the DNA TGTGCCAGCAGCTTTAACGCAGGTGAAAAACTGTTTTTT.

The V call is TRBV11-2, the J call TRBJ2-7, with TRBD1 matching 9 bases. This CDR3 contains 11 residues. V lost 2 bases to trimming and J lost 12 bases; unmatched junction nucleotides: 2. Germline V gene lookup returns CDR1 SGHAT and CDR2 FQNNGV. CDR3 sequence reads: CASSLWGQGYF. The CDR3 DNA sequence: TGTGCCAGCAGCTTATGGGGACAGGGGTACTTC.

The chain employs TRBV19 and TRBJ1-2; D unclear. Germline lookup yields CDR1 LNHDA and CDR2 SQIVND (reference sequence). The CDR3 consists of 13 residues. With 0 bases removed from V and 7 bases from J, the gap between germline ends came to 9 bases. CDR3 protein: CASSIDRHSGYTF. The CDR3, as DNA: TGTGCCAGTAGTATAGATCGCCACAGTGGCTACACCTTC.

CDR3 bases: TGTGCCAGCAGTTACTCGGCAGGGGAGCAGCCCCAGCATTTT. Encoded protein: CASSYSAGEQPQHF. V gene TRBV6-5 combines with J gene TRBJ1-5, with a weak D call TRBD1 (6 bases). This CDR3 contains 14 residues. Germline-derived CDR1 and CDR2 are MNHEY and SVGAGI. Deletions cut 0 bases from V and 7 bases from J, with 10 bases between.

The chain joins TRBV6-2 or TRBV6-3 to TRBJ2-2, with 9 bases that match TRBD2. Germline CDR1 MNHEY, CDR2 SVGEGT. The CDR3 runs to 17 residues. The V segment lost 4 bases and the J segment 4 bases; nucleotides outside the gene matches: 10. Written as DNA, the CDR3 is TGTGCCAGCAGTTCCCAATCGGGACTAGCAGGCACCGGGGAGCTGTTTTTT. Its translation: CASSSQSGLAGTGELFF.

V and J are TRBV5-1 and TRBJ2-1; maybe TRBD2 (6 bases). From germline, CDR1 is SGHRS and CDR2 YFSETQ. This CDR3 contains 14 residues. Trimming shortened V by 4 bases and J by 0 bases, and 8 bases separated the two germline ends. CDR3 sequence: CASSDGSSYNEQFF. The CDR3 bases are TGCGCCAGCAGCGACGGGAGCTCCTACAATGAGCAGTTCTTC.

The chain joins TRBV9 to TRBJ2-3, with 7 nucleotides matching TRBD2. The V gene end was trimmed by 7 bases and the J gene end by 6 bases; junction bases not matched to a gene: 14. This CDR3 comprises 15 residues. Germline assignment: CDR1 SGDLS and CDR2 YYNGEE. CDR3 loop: CASDQNGGVWDTQYF. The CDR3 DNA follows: TGTGCCAGCGACCAGAATGGGGGGGTATGGGATACGCAGTATTTT.